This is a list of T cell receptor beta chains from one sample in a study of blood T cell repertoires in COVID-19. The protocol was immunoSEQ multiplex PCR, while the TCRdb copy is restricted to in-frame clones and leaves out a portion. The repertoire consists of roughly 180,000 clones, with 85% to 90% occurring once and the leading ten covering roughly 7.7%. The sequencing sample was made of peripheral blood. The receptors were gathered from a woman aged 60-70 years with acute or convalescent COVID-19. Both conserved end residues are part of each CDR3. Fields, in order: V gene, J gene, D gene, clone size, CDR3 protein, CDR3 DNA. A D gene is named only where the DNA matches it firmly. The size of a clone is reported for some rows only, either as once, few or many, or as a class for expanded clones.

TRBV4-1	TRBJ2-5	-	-	CASSQVTPGGTQYF	TGCGCCAGCAGCCAAGTTACGCCCGGGGGGACCCAGTACTTC
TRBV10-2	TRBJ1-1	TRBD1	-	CASIAVREGAHEAFF	TGCGCCAGCATTGCTGTTCGAGAGGGGGCGCATGAAGCTTTCTTT
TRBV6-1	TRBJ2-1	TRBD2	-	CASSQAGSGRGNEQFF	TGTGCCAGCAGTCAAGCGGGAAGCGGGAGAGGGAATGAGCAGTTCTTC
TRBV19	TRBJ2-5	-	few	CASTYTPGETQYF	TGTGCCAGTACCTATACCCCGGGAGAGACCCAGTACTTC
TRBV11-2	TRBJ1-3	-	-	CASSLGTSRSGNTIYF	TGTGCCAGCAGCTTAGGGACAAGCCGTTCTGGAAACACCATATATTTT
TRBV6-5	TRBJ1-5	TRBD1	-	CASGTGQPQHF	TGTGCCAGCGGGACAGGGCAGCCCCAGCATTTT
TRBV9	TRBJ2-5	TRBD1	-	CASSVGDRAKIQETQYF	TGTGCCAGCAGCGTAGGGGACAGGGCTAAAATTCAAGAGACCCAGTACTTC
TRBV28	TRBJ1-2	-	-	CASSFGGVNYGYTF	TGTGCCAGCAGTTTTGGCGGGGTTAACTATGGCTACACCTTC
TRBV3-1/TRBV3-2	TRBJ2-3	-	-	CASSLRQDLSTDTQYF	TGTGCCAGCAGCCTTCGACAGGACCTTAGCACAGATACGCAGTATTTT
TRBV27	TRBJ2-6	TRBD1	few	CASSKDRVGANVLTF	TGTGCCAGCAGTAAAGACAGGGTTGGGGCCAACGTCCTGACTTTC
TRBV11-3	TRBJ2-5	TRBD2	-	CASSLLAGVGETQYF	TGTGCCAGCAGCTTATTAGCGGGAGTAGGGGAGACCCAGTACTTC
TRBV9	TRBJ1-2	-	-	CASSVAWGGYGYTF	TGTGCCAGCAGCGTAGCTTGGGGAGGCTATGGCTACACCTTC
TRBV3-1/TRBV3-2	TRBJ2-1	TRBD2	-	CASSQVTGGNEQFF	TGTGCCAGCAGCCAAGTTACGGGGGGGAATGAGCAGTTCTTC
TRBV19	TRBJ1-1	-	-	CASSIQENTEAFF	TGTGCCAGTAGTATACAGGAGAACACTGAAGCTTTCTTT
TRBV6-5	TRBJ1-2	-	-	CATRRGEYYGYTF	TGTGCCACCCGGCGAGGCGAGTACTATGGCTACACCTTC
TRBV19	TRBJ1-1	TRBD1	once	CASSNTRGMNTEAFF	TGTGCCAGTAGTAATACCAGGGGGATGAACACTGAAGCTTTCTTT
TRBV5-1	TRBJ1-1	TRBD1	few	CASRPRDRGPNTEAFF	TGCGCCAGCCGACCGCGGGACAGGGGACCGAACACTGAAGCTTTCTTT
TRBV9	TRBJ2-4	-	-	CASSPRQAKNIQYF	TGTGCCAGCAGCCCCCGACAGGCCAAAAACATTCAGTACTTC
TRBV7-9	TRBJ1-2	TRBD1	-	CASSRQGGGYTF	TGTGCCAGCAGCCGACAGGGAGGTGGCTACACCTTC
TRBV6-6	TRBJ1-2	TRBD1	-	CAMQGQGFVDGYTF	TGTGCCATGCAAGGACAGGGGTTTGTGGATGGCTACACCTTC